This T cell receptor (beta chain) was obtained from a study of OX40 agonist ivuxolimab in advanced cancers. Whole-study context: Therapy given before enrollment (anti-PD-1, anti-PD-L1 or anti-CTLA-4) was allowed, and 30% to 50% had some.

On this clone: Its specificity is unknown.

Whole-study results and caveats: The authors did not determine the antigen specificity of the expanded peripheral T cells. There was clonal expansion of CD4+ and CD8+ blood T cells by week 6 at 0.1 to 3.0 mg/kg.

Using immunoSEQ multiplex PCR, the repertoire was profiled, and TCRdb retains in-frame clones only, with some absent. The table includes about 40,000 clones, 70% to 90% detected once. The CDR3 is 12 residues long. Germline V gene lookup returns CDR1 LNHDA and CDR2 SQIVND (reference sequence). Trimming cost V 6 bases and J 4 bases; bases outside gene matches: 2. Sequencing used CD4+ or CD8+ T cells sorted from blood, obtained in a trial of the OX40 agonist ivuxolimab. The source is an adult with an advanced solid tumor such as melanoma, head and neck, liver or kidney cancer. The chain uses TRBV19 and TRBJ1-1, with 7 bases matching TRBD1. CDR3 sequence: CASRQGGTEAFF. In DNA form, the CDR3 reads TGTGCCAGTAGGCAGGGGGGCACTGAAGCTTTCTTT.